This paragraph covers one T cell receptor (beta chain) sequence. Profiled with immunoSEQ multiplex PCR; TCRdb holds only in-frame clones, not every one. The sample shows under 80,000 clones, roughly nine tenths of them seen only once. This record comes from a study of technical replicates of blood from a handful of donors. Germline loops: CDR1 SQVTM, CDR2 ANQGSEA. The CDR3 sequence is 15 residues long. Trimming pared 4 bases from V and 5 bases from J, leaving 20 bases between. This chain links TRBV29-1 with TRBJ2-5, with D possibly matching TRBD1 (6 bases). Input material: PBMCs. This clonotype originated in a human donor in good health. Some clones in this sample may be carry-over from other donors' samples. This CDR3 is CSVGGTGTPGETQYF. CDR3 nucleotide sequence: TGCAGCGTTGGGGGCACCGGGACACCAGGGGAGACCCAGTACTTC.